This T cell receptor (beta chain) derives from a study of T cells in Graves' hyperthyroidism and ophthalmopathy. Whole-study findings and limits: Stable hyperthyroidism was told apart from ophthalmopathy by a model built on 13 V-J features. Ophthalmopathy, which appeared later, was predicted by the model a median approximately 6.7 months before onset.

Amplified TCR beta CDR3 regions derived from RNA transcripts. Researchers ran a first-round RT-PCR on the TCR CDR3 using the HTBI primer set. MiXCR was run by TCRdb on the multiplex PCR reads, yielding one entry per CDR3 protein. The table includes about 660,000 distinct CDR3 sequences, about 45% detected once. The study left out patients who had uncontrolled infection, other autoimmune disease, pregnancy or lactation. Diagnosis rested on symptoms, serum thyroxine and TRAb, thyroid ultrasound, and orbital computed tomography. The sample holds a few counts of this clonotype. Its antigen is unidentified. This CDR3 contains 16 residues. Germline V gene sequence: CDR1 PRHDT, CDR2 FYEKMQ (reference sequence). V was trimmed by 3 bases and J by 3 bases, leaving 18 bases between them.

This chain connects TRBV13 to TRBJ2-7; D may be TRBD1 (6 bases). Sequencing used peripheral blood or thyroid tissue (not recorded which). The clonotype was recovered from an adult man with Graves' disease, either hyperthyroidism or ophthalmopathy (not recorded which). The CDR3 loop is CASSFHRPPGDYEQYF. DNA for the CDR3: TGTGCCAGCAGCTTCCACCGCCCCCCAGGGGACTACGAGCAGTACTTC.